Presented here are 20 T cell receptor beta chains from one specimen sequenced in a study of T cells in Graves' hyperthyroidism and ophthalmopathy. Authors of the study amplified TCR beta CDR3 regions from RNA transcripts. A first-round RT-PCR of the TCR CDR3 used the HTBI primer set. TCRdb re-derived calls from the multiplex PCR reads in MiXCR, one entry per CDR3 protein. The sample yields fewer than 550,000 distinct CDR3 sequences, 15% to 18% seen once. The sequenced material came from blood. The receptor source for this set is a young woman with Graves' hyperthyroidism.

The chain is built from TRBV5-1 and TRBJ1-6; 7 positions agree with TRBD1. Trimming cost V 4 bases and J 0 bases; bases outside gene matches: 10. Germline CDR1 and CDR2: SGHRS and YFSETQ. This CDR3 is 18 amino acids long. CDR3 DNA: TGCGCCAGCAGCCCCGCGACAGGGCCCGTCTCCTATAATTCACCCCTCCACTTT. Its protein product is CASSPATGPVSYNSPLHF.

This clonotype was seen a few times. The V gene is TRBV4-2, the J gene TRBJ1-2, with 7 bases aligning to TRBD1. Germline CDR1 is LGHNA and CDR2 is YNFKEQ. The CDR3 runs to 17 residues. The V gene end was trimmed by 0 bases and the J gene end by 6 bases; junction bases not matched to a gene: 13. CDR3 coding DNA: TGTGCCAGCAGCCAAGAGAGACAGGGCCTGGTCCGGAATGGCTACACCTTC. This translates into CASSQERQGLVRNGYTF.

The gene calls are TRBV20-1 and TRBJ1-2; D ambiguous. This CDR3 comprises 14 residues. CDR1 DFQATT and CDR2 SNEGSKA come from the germline V gene (reference sequence). Here the CDR3 DNA reads TGCACAACCTGGACGGCTGGGCCTAACTATGGCTACACCTTC. Encoded protein: CTTWTAGPNYGYTF.

The V and J genes are TRBV4-2 and TRBJ2-3, with no clear D. Germline assignment: CDR1 LGHNA and CDR2 YNFKEQ. The CDR3 is 17 residues long. Trimming took off 3 bases at V and 1 base at J, with 17 bases between the two ends. CDR3 nucleotide sequence: TGTGCCAGCAGCCATATTTGGCTGGATCGAGGCACAGATACGCAGTATTTT. This gives the protein CASSHIWLDRGTDTQYF.

The chain combines TRBV7-2 with TRBJ1-1, with a weak D call TRBD1 (6 bases). Germline V gives CDR1 SGHTA, CDR2 FQGNSA. The CDR3 is made up of 15 amino acids. With 1 base removed from V and 4 bases from J, the gap between germline ends came to 13 bases. The CDR3 nucleotides read TGTGCCAGCAGCTTAGGACTGGGGGCCGTCACTGAAGCTTTCTTT. This encodes CASSLGLGAVTEAFF.

This clonotype was counted many times. The chain links TRBV11-2 to TRBJ2-3, with TRBD2 identical over 9 bases. Trimming at V came to 4 bases and at J to 6 bases, leaving 8 bases not matched to a gene. Germline V lookup: CDR1 SGHAT, CDR2 FQNNGV. The CDR3 contains 15 residues. In DNA, the CDR3 is TGTGCCAGCAGCTCACTTAGCGGGAGTCCGGATACGCAGTATTTT. Translated: CASSSLSGSPDTQYF.

This clonotype was seen only a few times. This sequence joins TRBV7-9 and TRBJ2-7; D is unresolved. The CDR3 consists of 12 residues. V was pared by 5 bases and J by 7 bases, with 12 bases between. Looked up from germline, CDR1 is SEHNR and CDR2 is FQNEAQ (reference sequence). CDR3 sequence: CASSQSGLEQYF. DNA of the CDR3: TGTGCCAGCAGCCAAAGTGGGTTGGAGCAGTACTTC. Variable domain in full (rest from reference TRBV7-9 and TRBJ2-7): DTGVSQNPRHKITKRGQNVTFRCDPISEHNRLYWYRQTLGQGPEFLTYFQNEAQLEKSRLLSDRFSAERPKGSFSTLEIQRTEQGDSAMYLCASSQSGLEQYFGPGTRLTVT.

This clonotype was observed a few times. At one end the junction does not follow the germline gene, possibly because of a read error. The chain recombines TRBV6-5 with TRBJ1-6, with D hard to call. Germline values: CDR1 MNHEY, CDR2 SVGAGI. The CDR3 sequence is 13 residues long. The CDR3, as DNA: TGTGCCAGCAGTGACTCGAGTAATTCACCCCTCCACTTT. This encodes CASSDSSNSPLHF.

The V and J genes are TRBV20-1 and TRBJ2-3; tentative D call: TRBD1 (5 bases). CDR1 is DFQATT and CDR2 is SNEGSKA in the germline V gene (reference sequence). Trimming removed 5 bases from V and 0 bases from J, with 12 bases in between. This CDR3 is 14 amino acids long. The CDR3 DNA reads as TGCAGTGCTCTTGACAGAACTAGCACAGATACGCAGTATTTT. It translates to CSALDRTSTDTQYF.

This clonotype was detected many times. The chain joins TRBV12-3 or TRBV12-4 to TRBJ1-6; D unclear. The CDR3 has 14 amino acids. V lost 5 bases, J lost 7 bases, and 12 bases lay in between. The CDR3 loop reads CASSPGRLNSPLHF. The CDR3 DNA reads as TGTGCCAGCAGTCCTGGACGGTTAAATTCACCCCTCCACTTT.

In its sample, this clonotype was seen many times. V is TRBV7-9 and J is TRBJ2-2; the match to TRBD2 covers 9 bases. V trimming: 6 bases; J trimming: 3 bases; junction bases outside the gene matches: 8. Germline CDR1 reads SEHNR; CDR2 reads FQNEAQ (reference sequence). CDR3 length: 16 amino acids. CDR3 loop: CASSSFSGSYTGELFF. CDR3 nucleotide sequence: TGTGCCAGCAGTTCTTTTAGCGGGAGTTACACCGGGGAGCTGTTTTTT.

V usage is TRBV2 and J usage is TRBJ1-4; no clear D. The germline V and J ends were trimmed by 10 bases and 8 bases, with 8 bases remaining between them. There are 10 residues in the CDR3. The germline V gene has CDR1 SNHLY and CDR2 FYNNEI. CDR3 sequence reads: CATQGEKLFF. In nucleotides, the CDR3 is TGTGCCACCCAAGGGGAAAAACTGTTTTTT.

In the case of this clonotype: Given a much more abundant clone one base away, this may be a read error. The gene calls are TRBV12-3 or TRBV12-4 and TRBJ2-1, with D maybe TRBD2 (6 bases). CDR3 length: 16 residues. The V gene lost 3 bases and the J gene lost 5 bases, with 17 bases spanning the gap. The CDR3 coding sequence is TGTGCCAGCAGTTTTTATTTCGGACTATCGGACAATGAGCAGTTCTTC. Residues: CASSFYFGLSDNEQFF.

This clonotype showed up many times. CDR3 loop: CSASRLADYEQYF. The DNA of the CDR3 is TGCAGTGCTAGCAGGCTAGCGGACTACGAGCAGTACTTC. The V gene is TRBV20-1, the J gene TRBJ2-7; 7 bases match TRBD2. V was clipped by 3 bases and J by 3 bases; unmatched bases: 5. There are 13 residues in the CDR3. Germline lookup yields CDR1 DFQATT and CDR2 SNEGSKA (reference sequence).

This clonotype came up a few times. The chain carries TRBV12-3 or TRBV12-4 and TRBJ1-5; maybe TRBD1 (6 bases). Between the trimmed V and J ends, which lost 4 bases and 6 bases, there was a span of 16 bases. This CDR3 is built from 15 residues. The CDR3 bases are TGTGCCAGCAGTTCCCTGGCAGGGGTGCTTCAGCCCCAGCATTTT. This codes for CASSSLAGVLQPQHF.

The rearrangement uses TRBV10-3 and TRBJ1-4; D is possibly TRBD1 (5 bases). Germline-derived CDR1 and CDR2 are ENHRY and SYGVKD. This CDR3 has 14 residues. The V and J ends lost 2 bases and 8 bases respectively, with 12 bases between them. CDR3 nucleotide sequence: TGTGCCATCAGTGAGGACAGTCGGCGAGAAAAACTGTTTTTT. Its translation is CAISEDSRREKLFF.

This clonotype has ten or more counts. The rearrangement joins TRBV29-1 to TRBJ2-6, with D possibly TRBD1 on 6 matching bases. Looked up from germline, CDR1 is SQVTM and CDR2 is ANQGSEA. Trimming removed 5 bases at V and 4 bases at J, with 12 bases between. This CDR3 comprises 14 residues. The CDR3, as DNA: TGCAGCGTTATAGGGGGATCCGGGGCCAACGTCCTGACTTTC. It is translated as CSVIGGSGANVLTF.

The chain couples TRBV6-2 or TRBV6-3 to TRBJ1-1; possibly TRBD1 for D (5 bases). The germline V gene has CDR1 MNHEY and CDR2 SVGEGT. Trimming removed 7 bases at V and 5 bases at J, with 23 bases between. The CDR3 length is 16 residues. CDR3 sequence reads: CASTTLGEGGRTEAFF. The CDR3 DNA reads TGTGCCAGCACTACGCTAGGGGAGGGAGGTCGGACTGAAGCTTTCTTT.

The table lists this clonotype with a few counts. The chain carries TRBV6-2 or TRBV6-3 and TRBJ1-5; D not certain. CDR3 size: 12 residues. Trimming removed 0 bases from V and 7 bases from J, with 4 bases in between. Per the germline V gene, CDR1 is MNHEY and CDR2 is SVGEGT. In DNA, the CDR3 is TGTGCCAGCAGTTACTCGAGGCAGCCCCAGCATTTT. This gives the protein CASSYSRQPQHF.

This clonotype was seen repeatedly, ten times or more. The rearrangement uses TRBV2 and TRBJ2-1, with 8 bases that match TRBD1. The V gene's germline CDR1 is SNHLY and CDR2 FYNNEI. This CDR3 contains 16 residues. V trimming: 8 bases; J trimming: 7 bases; junction bases outside the gene matches: 16. The DNA for the CDR3 is TGTGCCAGCGAAAGTGGTCTGCAGGGGGCGGGGAATGAGCAGTTCTTC. Its protein product is CASESGLQGAGNEQFF.